One sample yielded the 20 T cell receptor beta chains listed below, sequenced in a study of OX40 agonist ivuxolimab in advanced cancers. The assay was immunoSEQ multiplex PCR, and TCRdb's table has in-frame clones only and misses some. The top ten clones hold around 0.42% of a sample with 50,000 to 70,000 clones, more than 85% of them seen once. This material consisted of CD4+ or CD8+ T cells sorted from blood, taken in a trial of the OX40 agonist ivuxolimab. The receptors derive from an adult with an advanced solid tumor such as melanoma, head and neck, liver or kidney cancer.

In its sample, this clone was seen once. The CDR3 region has the DNA TGTGCCAGCAGCCTTGCAATAAGACAGGGGAGGAACACTGAAGCTTTCTTT. Residues: CASSLAIRQGRNTEAFF. The chain links TRBV7-6 to TRBJ1-1, with TRBD1 identical over 8 bases. The J segment lost 1 base and the V segment lost 5 bases, leaving 12 bases of the junction unmatched. Germline V CDR1 and CDR2: SGHVS, FNYEAQ. CDR3 size: 17 residues.

This clone has just a few counts. The rearrangement joins TRBV19 to TRBJ1-1, with 9 bases lining up with TRBD1. The CDR3 has 14 amino acids. Germline CDR1 reads LNHDA; CDR2 reads SQIVND (reference sequence). The junction had 1 base not matched to a gene; V was cut back by 1 base and J by 4 bases. CDR3 region: CASSIGQGGTEAFF. CDR3 DNA: TGTGCCAGTAGTATAGGACAGGGGGGCACTGAAGCTTTCTTT.

This clone occurred once. The rearrangement links TRBV27 to TRBJ2-1; D might be TRBD2 (6 bases). Trimming cost V 8 bases and J 0 bases, with 17 bases left between them. The CDR3 spans 16 residues. Germline CDR1 MNHEY, CDR2 SMNVEV (reference sequence). The CDR3 loop is CASYGLNSISYNEQFF. CDR3 DNA sequence: TGTGCCAGCTACGGACTAAACAGCATCTCCTACAATGAGCAGTTCTTC.

V usage is TRBV27 and J usage is TRBJ2-5; no definite D call. V was shortened by 0 bases and J by 3 bases, with 8 bases between the two germline ends. The germline CDR1 and CDR2 sequences are MNHEY and SMNVEV (reference sequence). The CDR3 extends over 14 amino acids. The CDR3 DNA reads as TGTGCCAGCAGTTTATCCAGGATTGAAGAGACCCAGTACTTC. Amino acids: CASSLSRIEETQYF.

V is TRBV7-9 and J is TRBJ2-7, with 10 bases lining up with TRBD1. Looked up from germline, CDR1 is SEHNR and CDR2 is FQNEAQ (reference sequence). The V and J ends lost 4 bases and 6 bases, in that order; junction bases with no gene match: 6. This CDR3 has 14 amino acids. The DNA for the CDR3 is TGTGCCAGCAGCTCTGGGACAGGGGAGGCCGAGCAGTACTTC. Protein sequence: CASSSGTGEAEQYF.

The chain carries TRBV2 and TRBJ2-1; 7 bases are a match to TRBD2. This CDR3 region has 15 residues. Germline trimming cut 7 bases from V and 2 bases from J; bases unmatched to any gene: 8. The germline V gene encodes CDR1 SNHLY and CDR2 FYNNEI. The CDR3, as DNA: TGTGCCAGCAAGGATATCGGGACTACCTACAATGAGCAGTTCTTC. The encoded protein is CASKDIGTTYNEQFF.

CDR3 DNA sequence: TGTGCCAGCAGTTTTAGCACAGATACGCAGTATTTT. This gives the protein CASSFSTDTQYF. The V gene is TRBV28, the J gene TRBJ2-3; no definite D call. The CDR3 is 12 residues long. V was cut by 3 bases and J by 0 bases, with 1 base left in between. Germline V gene data show CDR1 as MDHEN and CDR2 as SYDVKM.

This clone was recorded once. The chain combines TRBV6-5 with TRBJ1-4; weak D call: TRBD1 (5 bases). This CDR3 has 13 amino acids. V was trimmed by 6 bases and J by 12 bases, leaving 17 bases between them. From germline, CDR1 is MNHEY and CDR2 SVGAGI. CDR3 in DNA: TGTGCCAGCAGACAGGCGGGGGGACTGCAACTGTTTTTT. It yields the protein CASRQAGGLQLFF.

The genes are TRBV2 and TRBJ2-7; D might be TRBD1 or TRBD2, each matching 6 bases. V lost 3 bases and J lost 3, with 18 bases in between. The CDR3 has 16 amino acids. Germline lookup yields CDR1 SNHLY and CDR2 FYNNEI. The CDR3 bases are TGTGCCAGCAGTGACGTATCGGGGGCAGGTGGCTACGAGCAGTACTTC. Translated, it gives CASSDVSGAGGYEQYF.

V gene TRBV5-4 combines with J gene TRBJ2-5; 9 bases line up with TRBD1. The J call may be wrong; the DNA end is better matched by TRBJ2-7. The V gene's germline CDR1 is SGHNT and CDR2 YYREEE (reference sequence). The CDR3 has 15 amino acids. The CDR3 here is CASQIEQGAGYEQYF. The DNA of the CDR3 is TGTGCCAGCCAAATCGAACAGGGGGCAGGCTACGAGCAGTACTTC.

The chain joins TRBV19 to TRBJ2-3, with 8 bases identical to TRBD1. Germline lookup yields CDR1 LNHDA and CDR2 SQIVND (reference sequence). The CDR3 is 15 residues long. The trim removed 6 bases at V and 0 bases at J, leaving 5 bases unmatched. CDR3 coding DNA: TGTGCCAGTAGGAACCAGGGGGCTAGCACAGATACGCAGTATTTT. Translated: CASRNQGASTDTQYF.

As regards this clone: Other DNA sequences within the sample encode an identical CDR3. This rearrangement joins TRBV18 to TRBJ2-5; D perhaps matches TRBD2 (5 bases). The germline CDR1 and CDR2 sequences are KGHSH and LQKENI. V shed 2 bases and J shed 5 bases, with 9 bases lying between them. The CDR3 extends over 13 amino acids. CDR3 loop: CASSPGGGETQYF. CDR3 coding DNA: TGTGCCAGCTCACCAGGAGGTGGGGAGACCCAGTACTTC.

This chain joins TRBV6-1 and TRBJ2-7, with D maybe TRBD2 (5 bases). V was clipped by 3 bases and J by 6 bases, with 21 bases between them. In germline, CDR1 is MNHNS, CDR2 SASEGT. The CDR3 totals 16 residues. DNA for the CDR3: TGTGCCAGCAGTGAGGACTCGGGGTGGGGTTTCTTCGAGCAGTACTTC. Translated: CASSEDSGWGFFEQYF.

As DNA, the CDR3 is TGTGCCAGCAGCTTAGGCCTATTAAGGACTAGCGGGTACAATGAGCAGTTCTTC. Its protein product is CASSLGLLRTSGYNEQFF. The genes are TRBV13 and TRBJ2-1; 11 bases line up with TRBD2. Germline-derived CDR1 and CDR2 are PRHDT and FYEKMQ (reference sequence). The CDR3 loop spans 18 amino acids. V shed 0 bases, J shed 4 bases, and the junction held 8 bases outside the gene matches.

The J gene is TRBJ2-5, the V gene TRBV5-1; perhaps TRBD2 as D (6 bases). Germline loops: CDR1 SGHRS, CDR2 YFSETQ. Trimming took 2 bases from V and 5 from J, leaving 16 bases between them. The CDR3 sequence is 15 residues long. The CDR3 bases are TGCGCCAGCAGCTTTGGCGGGACTCGTGGTGAGACCCAGTACTTC. Amino acid sequence: CASSFGGTRGETQYF.

Here the CDR3 reads CASSKLAGVYNEQFF. For the CDR3, the DNA is TGTGCCAGCAGTAAGCTAGCGGGGGTGTACAATGAGCAGTTCTTC. The chain couples TRBV16 to TRBJ2-1; 10 bases are shared with TRBD2. The ends lost 6 bases at V and 4 bases at J; junction bases unmatched: 6. The CDR3 covers 15 residues. Per germline, CDR1 KGHSY and CDR2 FQNENV.

This chain joins TRBV30 and TRBJ1-2; D is possibly TRBD1 (5 bases). The CDR3 length is 14 residues. V lost 5 bases and J 5 bases, leaving 18 bases between the germline ends. CDR1 GTSNPN and CDR2 SVGIG come from the germline V gene (reference sequence). The CDR3 sequence: CAWSLQGSIYGYTF. DNA for the CDR3: TGTGCCTGGTCTTTGCAGGGCTCTATTTATGGCTACACCTTC.

This chain connects TRBV5-1 to TRBJ1-1; D is unclear. Germline V gene lookup returns CDR1 SGHRS and CDR2 YFSETQ. The ends were cut back, 2 bases at V and 0 bases at J, with 11 bases in the middle. There are 15 residues in the CDR3. CDR3 in amino acids: CASSFSGRMNTEAFF. CDR3 coding DNA: TGCGCCAGCAGCTTTAGCGGACGGATGAACACTGAAGCTTTCTTT.

The chain uses TRBV11-3 and TRBJ2-5; D is perhaps TRBD2 (7 bases). V was shortened by 5 bases and J by 2 bases, with 27 bases between the two germline ends. In germline, CDR1 is SGHNT, CDR2 YENEEA. This CDR3 contains 19 residues. DNA of the CDR3: TGTGCCAGCAGCATAGGGGGGGGATTCCCGTACCCCCCACAAGAGACCCAGTACTTC. Protein: CASSIGGGFPYPPQETQYF. The whole variable domain, remainder taken from reference TRBV11-3 and TRBJ2-5, is EAGVVQSPRYKIIEKKQPVAFWCNPISGHNTLYWYLQNLGQGPELLIRYENEEAVDDSQLPKDRFSAERLKGVDSTLKIQPAELGDSAVYLCASSIGGGFPYPPQETQYFGPGTRLLVL.

The chain's CDR3 is CASSVSGTAAGNTIYF. Written as DNA, the CDR3 is TGTGCCAGCAGCGTATCCGGGACGGCCGCTGGAAACACCATATATTTT. V usage is TRBV9 and J usage is TRBJ1-3, with D perhaps TRBD1 (5 bases). The V and J ends lost 1 base and 2 bases respectively, with 13 bases between them. Germline values: CDR1 SGDLS, CDR2 YYNGEE. The CDR3 has 16 amino acids.